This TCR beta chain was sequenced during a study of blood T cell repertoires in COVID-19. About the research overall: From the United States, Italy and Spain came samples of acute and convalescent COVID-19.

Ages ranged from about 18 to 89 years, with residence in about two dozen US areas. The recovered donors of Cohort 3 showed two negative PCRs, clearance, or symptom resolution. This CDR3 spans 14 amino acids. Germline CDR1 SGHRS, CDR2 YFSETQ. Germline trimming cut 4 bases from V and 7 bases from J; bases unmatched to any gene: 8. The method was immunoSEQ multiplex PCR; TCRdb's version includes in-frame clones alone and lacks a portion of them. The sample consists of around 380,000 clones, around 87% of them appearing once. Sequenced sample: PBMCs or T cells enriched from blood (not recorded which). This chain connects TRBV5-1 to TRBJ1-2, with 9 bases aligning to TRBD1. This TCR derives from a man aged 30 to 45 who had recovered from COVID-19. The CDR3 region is CASSGGTGNGGYTF. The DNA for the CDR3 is TGCGCCAGCAGCGGGGGGACAGGGAACGGTGGCTACACCTTC.